A single sample is the source of the 5 T cell receptor beta chains below, sequenced in a study of blood T cell repertoires in COVID-19. Measured with immunoSEQ multiplex PCR; TCRdb has only the in-frame clones, and not every one. The table shows hundreds of thousands of clones, with around 88% occurring only once. Sequencing input: PBMCs or T cells enriched from blood (not recorded which). These receptors were collected from a man aged 40-49 years who had recovered from COVID-19.

The CDR3 protein is CASSLAGGSSTDTQYF. The DNA for the CDR3 is TGTGCCAGCAGCTTAGCGGGCGGGAGTTCCACAGATACGCAGTATTTT. The V and J genes are TRBV7-6 and TRBJ2-3; 7 bases fit TRBD2. The CDR3 loop spans 16 amino acids. The germline V gene has CDR1 SGHVS and CDR2 FNYEAQ. V lost 0 bases, J lost 2 bases, and 5 bases stayed unmatched.

The V and J genes are TRBV18 and TRBJ1-4; TRBD1 aligns across 10 bases. After removal of 5 bases from V and 8 bases from J, the junction contained 2 bases not matched to a gene. The CDR3 spans 13 residues. Germline CDR1 is KGHSH and CDR2 is LQKENI. CDR3 sequence (DNA): TGTGCCAGCTCAGGGACAGGGGAAGAAAAACTGTTTTTT. This sequence encodes CASSGTGEEKLFF.

This clone was counted only a few times. The chain uses TRBV28 and TRBJ1-2; 8 positions agree with TRBD1. J gave up 3 bases and V 3 bases, and 12 bases lay outside the gene matches. CDR1 MDHEN and CDR2 SYDVKM come from the germline V gene. CDR3 length: 17 amino acids. CDR3 residues: CASSFWQGAKLYYGYTF. In DNA, the CDR3 is TGTGCCAGCAGTTTTTGGCAGGGGGCGAAGCTTTACTATGGCTACACCTTC.

This chain uses TRBV28 with TRBJ1-4; a possible D gene is TRBD1 (5 bases). CDR1 is MDHEN, CDR2 SYDVKM, per germline. The V gene lost 7 bases and the J gene lost 6 bases, with 18 bases spanning the gap. The CDR3 is 15 amino acids. For the CDR3, the DNA is TGTGCCAGCACCAAGCGGGGCAGGCCTCATGAAAAACTGTTTTTT. Translation gives CASTKRGRPHEKLFF. The variable domain in full, with the rest retrieved from reference TRBV28 and TRBJ1-4, is DVKVTQSSRYLVKRTGEKVFLECVQDMDHENMFWYRQDPGLGLRLIYFSYDVKMKEKGDIPEGYSVSREKKERFSLILESASTNQTSMYLCASTKRGRPHEKLFFGSGTQLSVL.

The DNA for the CDR3 is TGTGCCAGCAAAATCCGGGACAGGCGGTACAATGAGCAGTTCTTC. This translates into CASKIRDRRYNEQFF. The V and J genes are TRBV6-5 and TRBJ2-1; 8 bases map to TRBD1. Germline assignment: CDR1 MNHEY and CDR2 SVGAGI. This CDR3 contains 15 residues. With 7 bases clipped from V and 4 bases from J, the junction kept 9 bases outside the gene matches.